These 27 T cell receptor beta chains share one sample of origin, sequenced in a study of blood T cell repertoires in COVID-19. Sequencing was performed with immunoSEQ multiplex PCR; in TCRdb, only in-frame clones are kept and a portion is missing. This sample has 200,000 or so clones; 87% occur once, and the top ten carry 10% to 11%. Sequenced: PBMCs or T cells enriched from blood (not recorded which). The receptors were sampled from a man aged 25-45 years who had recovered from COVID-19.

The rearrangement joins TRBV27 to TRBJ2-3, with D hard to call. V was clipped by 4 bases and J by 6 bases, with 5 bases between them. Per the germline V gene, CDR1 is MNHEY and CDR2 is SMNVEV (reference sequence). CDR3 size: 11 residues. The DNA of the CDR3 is TGTGCCAGCAGTTCGGGTGATACGCAGTATTTT. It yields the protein CASSSGDTQYF.

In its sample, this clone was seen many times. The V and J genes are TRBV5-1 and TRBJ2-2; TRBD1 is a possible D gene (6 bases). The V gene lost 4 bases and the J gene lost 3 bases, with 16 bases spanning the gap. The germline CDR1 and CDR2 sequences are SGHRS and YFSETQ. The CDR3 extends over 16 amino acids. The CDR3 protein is CASSGFGRGDTGELFF. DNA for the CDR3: TGCGCCAGCAGCGGGTTCGGCAGGGGTGACACCGGGGAGCTGTTTTTT.

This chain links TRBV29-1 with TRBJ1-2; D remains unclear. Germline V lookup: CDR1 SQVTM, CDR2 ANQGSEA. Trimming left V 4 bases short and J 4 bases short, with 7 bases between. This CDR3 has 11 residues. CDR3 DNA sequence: TGCAGCGTTGTTGAGCCCTATGGCTACACCTTC. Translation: CSVVEPYGYTF. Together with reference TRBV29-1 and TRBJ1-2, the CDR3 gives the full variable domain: SAVISQKPSRDICQRGTSLTIQCQVDSQVTMMFWYRQQPGQSLTLIATANQGSEATYESGFVIDKFPISRPNLTFSTLTVSNMSPEDSSIYLCSVVEPYGYTFGSGTRLTVV.

This CDR3 is CASRTIAGVGYEQYF. Here the CDR3 DNA reads TGTGCCAGTAGGACTATAGCGGGAGTTGGCTACGAGCAGTACTTC. The chain recombines TRBV19 with TRBJ2-7; 9 positions agree with TRBD2. The V gene's germline CDR1 is LNHDA and CDR2 SQIVND (reference sequence). V shed 6 bases, J shed 3 bases, and the junction held 9 bases outside the gene matches. This CDR3 contains 15 residues.

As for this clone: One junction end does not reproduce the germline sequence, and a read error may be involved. CDR3 region: CASSLGGRGTAEF. The CDR3 nucleotides read TGTGCCAGCAGTTTAGGGGGAAGAGGGACAGCAGAGTTC. This chain uses TRBV12-3 or TRBV12-4 with TRBJ2-7; 7 nucleotides agree with TRBD1. The CDR3 has 13 residues.

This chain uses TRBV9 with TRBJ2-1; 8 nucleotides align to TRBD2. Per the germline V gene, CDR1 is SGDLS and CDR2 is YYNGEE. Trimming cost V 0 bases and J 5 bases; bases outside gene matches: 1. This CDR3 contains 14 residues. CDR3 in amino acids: CASSVELADNEQFF. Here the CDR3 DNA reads TGTGCCAGCAGCGTAGAACTAGCGGACAATGAGCAGTTCTTC. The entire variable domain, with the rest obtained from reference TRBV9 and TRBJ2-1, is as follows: DSGVTQTPKHLITATGQRVTLRCSPRSGDLSVYWYQQSLDQGLQFLIQYYNGEERAKGNILERFSAQQFPDLHSELNLSSLELGDSALYFCASSVELADNEQFFGPGTRLTVL.

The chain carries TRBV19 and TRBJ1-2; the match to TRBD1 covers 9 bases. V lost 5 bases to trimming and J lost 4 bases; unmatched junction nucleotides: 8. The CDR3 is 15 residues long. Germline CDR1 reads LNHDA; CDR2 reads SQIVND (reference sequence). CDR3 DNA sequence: TGTGCCAGTAGTGACTCCGGACAGGGGTTCTATGGCTACACCTTC. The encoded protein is CASSDSGQGFYGYTF. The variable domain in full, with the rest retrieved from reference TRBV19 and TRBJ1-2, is DGGITQSPKYLFRKEGQNVTLSCEQNLNHDAMYWYRQDPGQGLRLIYYSQIVNDFQKGDIAEGYSVSREKKESFPLTVTSAQKNPTAFYLCASSDSGQGFYGYTFGSGTRLTVV.

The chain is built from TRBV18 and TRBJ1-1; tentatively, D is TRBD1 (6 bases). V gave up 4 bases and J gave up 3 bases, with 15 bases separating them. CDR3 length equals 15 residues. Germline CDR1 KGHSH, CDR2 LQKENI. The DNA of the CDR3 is TGTGCCAGCTCACTCAGGAGAGGGGGGGACACTGAAGCTTTCTTT. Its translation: CASSLRRGGDTEAFF.

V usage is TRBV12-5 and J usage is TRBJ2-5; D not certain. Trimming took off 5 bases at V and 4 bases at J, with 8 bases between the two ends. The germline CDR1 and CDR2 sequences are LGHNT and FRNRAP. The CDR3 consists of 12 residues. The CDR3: CASGTTSETQYF. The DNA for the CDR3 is TGTGCTAGTGGTACGACTTCAGAGACCCAGTACTTC.

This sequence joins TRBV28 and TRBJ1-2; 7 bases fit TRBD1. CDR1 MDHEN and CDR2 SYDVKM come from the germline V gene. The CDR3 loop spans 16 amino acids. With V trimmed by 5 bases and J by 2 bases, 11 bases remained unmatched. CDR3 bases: TGTGCCAGCAGTCTGACAGGGTATAAGGGCAACTATGGCTACACCTTC. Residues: CASSLTGYKGNYGYTF.

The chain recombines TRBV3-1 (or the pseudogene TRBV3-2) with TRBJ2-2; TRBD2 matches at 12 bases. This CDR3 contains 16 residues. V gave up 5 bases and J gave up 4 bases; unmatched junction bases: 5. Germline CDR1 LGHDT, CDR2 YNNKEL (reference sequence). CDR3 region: CASSATSGRSTGELFF. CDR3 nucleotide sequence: TGTGCCAGCAGCGCCACTAGCGGGAGGAGCACCGGGGAGCTGTTTTTT.

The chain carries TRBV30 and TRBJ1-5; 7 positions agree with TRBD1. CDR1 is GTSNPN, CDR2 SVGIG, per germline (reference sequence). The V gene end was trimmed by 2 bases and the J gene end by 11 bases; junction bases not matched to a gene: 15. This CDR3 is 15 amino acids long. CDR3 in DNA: TGTGCCTGGAGTTCCAGGGCAGGGGGGAGTAAGACCCAGCATTTT. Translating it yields CAWSSRAGGSKTQHF.

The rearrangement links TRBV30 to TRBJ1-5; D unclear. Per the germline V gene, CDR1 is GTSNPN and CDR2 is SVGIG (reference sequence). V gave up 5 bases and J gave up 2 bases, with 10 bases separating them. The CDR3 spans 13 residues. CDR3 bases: TGTGCCTGGCAGCGAGGAGGCAATCAGCCCCAGCATTTT. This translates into CAWQRGGNQPQHF.

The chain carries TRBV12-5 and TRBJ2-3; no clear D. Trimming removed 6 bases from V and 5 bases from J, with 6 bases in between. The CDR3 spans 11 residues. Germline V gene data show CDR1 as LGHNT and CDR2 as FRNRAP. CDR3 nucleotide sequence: TGTGCTAGTGGCGGTAGAGATACGCAGTATTTT. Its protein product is CASGGRDTQYF. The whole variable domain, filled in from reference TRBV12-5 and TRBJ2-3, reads DARVTQTPRHKVTEMGQEVTMRCQPILGHNTVFWYRQTMMQGLELLAYFRNRAPLDDSGMPKDRFSAEMPDATLATLKIQPSEPRDSAVYFCASGGRDTQYFGPGTRLTVL.

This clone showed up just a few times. CDR3 DNA sequence: TGTGCCAGCAGCCCGGGACTTAATTCACCCCTCCACTTT. Protein: CASSPGLNSPLHF. The chain joins TRBV7-2 to TRBJ1-6; weak D call: TRBD1 (5 bases). The V gene's germline CDR1 is SGHTA and CDR2 FQGNSA. Trimming shortened V by 5 bases and J by 6 bases, and 8 bases separated the two germline ends. The CDR3 covers 13 residues.

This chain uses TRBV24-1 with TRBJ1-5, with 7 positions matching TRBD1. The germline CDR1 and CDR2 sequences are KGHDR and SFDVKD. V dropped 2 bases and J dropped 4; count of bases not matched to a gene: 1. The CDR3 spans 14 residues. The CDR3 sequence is CATSDSQGNQPQHF. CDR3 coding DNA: TGTGCCACCAGTGATTCACAGGGGAATCAGCCCCAGCATTTT.

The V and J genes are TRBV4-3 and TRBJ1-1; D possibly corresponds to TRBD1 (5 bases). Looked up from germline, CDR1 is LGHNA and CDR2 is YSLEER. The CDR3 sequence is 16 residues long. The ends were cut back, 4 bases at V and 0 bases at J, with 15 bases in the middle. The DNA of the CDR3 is TGCGCCAGCAGCCGAAATACACAGGTGATGAACACTGAAGCTTTCTTT. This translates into CASSRNTQVMNTEAFF.

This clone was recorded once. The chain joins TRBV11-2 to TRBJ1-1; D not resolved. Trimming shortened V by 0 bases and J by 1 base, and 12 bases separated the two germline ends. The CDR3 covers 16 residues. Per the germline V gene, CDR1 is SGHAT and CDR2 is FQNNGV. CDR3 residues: CASSLDRRRANTEAFF. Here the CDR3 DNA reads TGTGCCAGCAGCTTAGATAGAAGGAGAGCGAACACTGAAGCTTTCTTT. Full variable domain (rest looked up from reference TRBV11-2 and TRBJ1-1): EAGVAQSPRYKIIEKRQSVAFWCNPISGHATLYWYQQILGQGPKLLIQFQNNGVVDDSQLPKDRFSAERLKGVDSTLKIQPAKLEDSAVYLCASSLDRRRANTEAFFGQGTRLTVV.

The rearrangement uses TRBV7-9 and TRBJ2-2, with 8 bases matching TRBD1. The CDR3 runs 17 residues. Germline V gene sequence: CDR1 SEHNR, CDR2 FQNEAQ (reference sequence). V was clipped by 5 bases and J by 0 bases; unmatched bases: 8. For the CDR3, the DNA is TGTGCCAGCAGCACCCGGGACAGGTTTACGAACACCGGGGAGCTGTTTTTT. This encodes CASSTRDRFTNTGELFF.

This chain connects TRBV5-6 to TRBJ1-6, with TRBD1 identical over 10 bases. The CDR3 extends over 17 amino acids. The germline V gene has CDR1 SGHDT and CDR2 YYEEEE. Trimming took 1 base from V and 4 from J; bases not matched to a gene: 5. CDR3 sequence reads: CASSLMGQGNYNSPLHF. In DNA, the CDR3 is TGTGCCAGCAGCTTGATGGGACAGGGGAATTATAATTCACCCCTCCACTTT. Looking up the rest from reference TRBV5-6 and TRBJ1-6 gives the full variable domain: DAGVTQSPTHLIKTRGQQVTLRCSPKSGHDTVSWYQQALGQGPQFIFQYYEEEERQRGNFPDRFSGHQFPNYSSELNVNALLLGDSALYLCASSLMGQGNYNSPLHFGNGTRLTVT.

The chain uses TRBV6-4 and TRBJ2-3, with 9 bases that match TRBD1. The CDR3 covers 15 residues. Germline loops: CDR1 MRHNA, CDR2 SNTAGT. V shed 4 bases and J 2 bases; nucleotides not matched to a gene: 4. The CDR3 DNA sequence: TGTGCCAGCAGTGCGGGACAGGGCCACACAGATACGCAGTATTTT. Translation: CASSAGQGHTDTQYF.

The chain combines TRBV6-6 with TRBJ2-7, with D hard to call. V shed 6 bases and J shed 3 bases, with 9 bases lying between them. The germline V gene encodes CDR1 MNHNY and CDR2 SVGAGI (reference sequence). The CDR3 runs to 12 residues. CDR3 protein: CASRSSHYEQYF. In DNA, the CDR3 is TGTGCCAGCAGATCATCCCACTACGAGCAGTACTTC.

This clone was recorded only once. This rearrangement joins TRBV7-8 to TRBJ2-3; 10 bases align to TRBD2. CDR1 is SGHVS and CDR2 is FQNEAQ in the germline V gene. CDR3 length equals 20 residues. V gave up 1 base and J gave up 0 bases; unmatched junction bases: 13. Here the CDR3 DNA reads TGTGCCAGCAGCTTAGGAACTAGCGGGGTTTGGGAAACTAGCACAGATACGCAGTATTTT. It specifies CASSLGTSGVWETSTDTQYF.

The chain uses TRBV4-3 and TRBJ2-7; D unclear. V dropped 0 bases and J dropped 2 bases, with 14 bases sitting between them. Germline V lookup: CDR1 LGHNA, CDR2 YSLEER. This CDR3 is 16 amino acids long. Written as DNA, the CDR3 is TGCGCCAGCAGCCAAGAGTACCTAACCCCGACCTACGAGCAGTACTTC. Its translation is CASSQEYLTPTYEQYF.

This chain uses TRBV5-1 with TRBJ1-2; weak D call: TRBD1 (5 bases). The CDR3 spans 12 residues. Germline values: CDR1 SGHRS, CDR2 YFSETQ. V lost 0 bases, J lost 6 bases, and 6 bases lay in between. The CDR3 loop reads CASSLEGNGYTF. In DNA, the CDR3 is TGCGCCAGCAGCTTGGAGGGGAATGGCTACACCTTC.

The CDR3 here is CASNGSGTGREKLFF. The CDR3 DNA is TGTGCCAGCAACGGGAGTGGGACAGGGAGGGAAAAACTGTTTTTT. The genes are TRBV28 and TRBJ1-4; 9 positions agree with TRBD1. From germline, CDR1 is MDHEN and CDR2 SYDVKM. J was trimmed by 8 bases and V by 7 bases; bases with no gene match: 11. The length of the CDR3 is 15 residues.

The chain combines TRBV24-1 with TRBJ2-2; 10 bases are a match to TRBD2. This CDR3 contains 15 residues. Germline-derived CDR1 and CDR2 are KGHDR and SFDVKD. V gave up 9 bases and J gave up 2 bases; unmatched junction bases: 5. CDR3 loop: CATSGLAVNTGELFF. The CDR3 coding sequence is TGTGCCACCTCTGGACTAGCGGTTAACACCGGGGAGCTGTTTTTT.